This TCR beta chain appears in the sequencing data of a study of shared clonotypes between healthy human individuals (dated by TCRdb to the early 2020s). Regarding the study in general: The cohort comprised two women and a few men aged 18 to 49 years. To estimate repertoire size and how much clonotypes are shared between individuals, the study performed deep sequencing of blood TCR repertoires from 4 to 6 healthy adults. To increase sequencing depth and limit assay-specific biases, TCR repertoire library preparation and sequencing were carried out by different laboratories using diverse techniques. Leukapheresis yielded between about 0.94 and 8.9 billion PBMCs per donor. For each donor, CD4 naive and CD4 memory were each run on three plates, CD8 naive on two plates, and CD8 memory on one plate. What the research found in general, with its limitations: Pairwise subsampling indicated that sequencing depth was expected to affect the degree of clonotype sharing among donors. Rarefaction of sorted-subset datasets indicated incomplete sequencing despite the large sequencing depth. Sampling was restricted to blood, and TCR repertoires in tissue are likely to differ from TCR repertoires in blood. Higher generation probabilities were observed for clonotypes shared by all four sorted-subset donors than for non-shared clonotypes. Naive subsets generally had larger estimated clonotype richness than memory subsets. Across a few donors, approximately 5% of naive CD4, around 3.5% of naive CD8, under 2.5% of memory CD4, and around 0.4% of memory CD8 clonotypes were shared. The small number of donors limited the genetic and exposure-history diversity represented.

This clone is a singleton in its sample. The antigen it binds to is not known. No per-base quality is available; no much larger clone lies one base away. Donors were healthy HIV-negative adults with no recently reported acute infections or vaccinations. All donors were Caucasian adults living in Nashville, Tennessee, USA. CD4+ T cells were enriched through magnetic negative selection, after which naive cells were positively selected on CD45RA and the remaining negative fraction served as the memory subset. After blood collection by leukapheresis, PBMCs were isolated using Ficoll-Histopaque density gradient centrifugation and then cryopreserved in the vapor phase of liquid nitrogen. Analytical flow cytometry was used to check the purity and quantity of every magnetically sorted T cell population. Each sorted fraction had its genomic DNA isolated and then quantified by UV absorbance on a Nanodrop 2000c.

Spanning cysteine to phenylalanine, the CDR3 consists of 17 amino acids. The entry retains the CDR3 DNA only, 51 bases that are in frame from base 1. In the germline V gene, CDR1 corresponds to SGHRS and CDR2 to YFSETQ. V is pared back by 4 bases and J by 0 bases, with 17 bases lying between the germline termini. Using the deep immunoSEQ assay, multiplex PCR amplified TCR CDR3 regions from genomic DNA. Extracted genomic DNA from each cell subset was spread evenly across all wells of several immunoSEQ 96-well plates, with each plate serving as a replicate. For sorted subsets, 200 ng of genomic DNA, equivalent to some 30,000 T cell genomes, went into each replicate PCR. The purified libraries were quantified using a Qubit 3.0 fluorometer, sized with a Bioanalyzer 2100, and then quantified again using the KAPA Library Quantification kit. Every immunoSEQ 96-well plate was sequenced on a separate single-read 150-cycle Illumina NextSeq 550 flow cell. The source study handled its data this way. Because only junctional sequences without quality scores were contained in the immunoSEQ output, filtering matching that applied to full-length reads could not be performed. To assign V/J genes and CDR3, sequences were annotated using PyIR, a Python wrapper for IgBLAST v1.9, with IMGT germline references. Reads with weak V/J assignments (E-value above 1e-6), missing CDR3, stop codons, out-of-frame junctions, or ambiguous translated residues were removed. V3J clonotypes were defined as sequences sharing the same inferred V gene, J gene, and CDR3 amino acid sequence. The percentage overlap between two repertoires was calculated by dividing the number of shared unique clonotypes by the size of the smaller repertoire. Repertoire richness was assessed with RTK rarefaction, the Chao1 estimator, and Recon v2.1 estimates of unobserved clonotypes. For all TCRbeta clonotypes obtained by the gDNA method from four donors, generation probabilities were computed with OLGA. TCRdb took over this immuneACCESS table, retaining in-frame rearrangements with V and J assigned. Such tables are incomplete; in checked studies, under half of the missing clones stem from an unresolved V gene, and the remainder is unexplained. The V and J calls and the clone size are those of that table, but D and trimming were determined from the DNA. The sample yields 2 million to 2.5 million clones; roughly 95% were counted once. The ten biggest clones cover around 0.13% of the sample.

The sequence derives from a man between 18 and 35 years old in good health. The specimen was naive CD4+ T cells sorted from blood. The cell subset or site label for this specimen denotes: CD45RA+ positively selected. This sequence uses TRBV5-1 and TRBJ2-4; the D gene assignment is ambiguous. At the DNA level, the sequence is TGCGCCAGCAGCCCCTCCAGGCCGTTGATAGCCAAAAACATTCAGTACTTC. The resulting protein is CASSPSRPLIAKNIQYF.